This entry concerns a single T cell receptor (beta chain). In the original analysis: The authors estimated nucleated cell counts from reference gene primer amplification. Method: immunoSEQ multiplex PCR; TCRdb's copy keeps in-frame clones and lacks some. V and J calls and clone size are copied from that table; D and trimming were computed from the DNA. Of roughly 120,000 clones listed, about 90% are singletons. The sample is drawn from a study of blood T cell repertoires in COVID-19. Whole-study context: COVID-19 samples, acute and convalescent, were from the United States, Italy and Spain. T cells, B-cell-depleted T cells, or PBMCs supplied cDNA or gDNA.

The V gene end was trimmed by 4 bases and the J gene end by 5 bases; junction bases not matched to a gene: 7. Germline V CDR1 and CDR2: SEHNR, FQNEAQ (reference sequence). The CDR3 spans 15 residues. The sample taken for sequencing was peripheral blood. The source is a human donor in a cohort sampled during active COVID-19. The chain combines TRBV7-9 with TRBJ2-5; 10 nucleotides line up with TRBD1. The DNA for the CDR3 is TGTGCCAGCAGCTCATGGGACAGGGGTTCCGAGACCCAGTACTTC. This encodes CASSSWDRGSETQYF.